The 11 T cell receptor beta chains below all came from one sample that was sequenced in a study of vaccination effects on CD4 cells after COVID-19. TCRdb keeps only in-frame clones here, not all; method: immunoSEQ multiplex PCR. The data hold tens of thousands of clones, with around 74% observed a single time. Sequencing was preceded by expansion of antigen-specific CD4+ T cells with viral peptide pools in the ViraFEST assay. Isolating CD4+ T cells followed more than 9 days of culture. Testing of the vaccine recipients showed negative nucleocapsid antibodies and no prior SARS-CoV-2 infection. No cognate antigen is known for these TCRs. The material was CD4+ T cells from PBMCs cultured with HCoV-NL63 spike peptides, obtained before COVID-19 vaccination. Receptors were obtained from a human donor who received a COVID-19 vaccine.

This rearrangement joins TRBV24-1 to TRBJ2-3; tentative D call: TRBD1 (5 bases). The CDR3 is 14 amino acids. V dropped 3 bases and J dropped 0 bases, with 6 bases sitting between them. CDR1 is KGHDR, CDR2 SFDVKD, per germline. The CDR3 loop reads CATSDRQSTDTQYF. DNA of the CDR3: TGTGCCACCAGTGATCGACAGAGCACAGATACGCAGTATTTT.

This clone appeared a few times. The CDR3 nucleotides read TGCGCCAGCAGCTCCCTGGTAGGGGCGCCCGCGGATACGCAGTATTTT. It translates to CASSSLVGAPADTQYF. V usage is TRBV5-1 and J usage is TRBJ2-3, with D perhaps matching TRBD1 (5 bases). The V end lost 3 bases, the J end lost 6 bases, and 20 bases lay between the germline ends. Germline loops: CDR1 SGHRS, CDR2 YFSETQ. The CDR3 loop spans 16 amino acids.

The V call is TRBV6-2 or TRBV6-3, the J call TRBJ1-1; unclear D gene. Germline lookup yields CDR1 MNHEY and CDR2 SVGEGT. Trimming left V 1 base short and J 6 bases short, with 9 bases between. This CDR3 spans 13 amino acids. The CDR3 sequence is CASSYWSPPEAFF. DNA for the CDR3: TGTGCCAGCAGTTACTGGAGTCCGCCTGAAGCTTTCTTT.

This clone showed up just once. This rearrangement joins TRBV19 to TRBJ1-2, with D uncertain. Germline CDR1 and CDR2: LNHDA and SQIVND (reference sequence). Trimming took 1 base from V and 8 from J, leaving 17 bases between them. The CDR3 runs 15 residues. The CDR3 spells CASSIAGGSFDGYTF. As DNA, the CDR3 is TGTGCCAGTAGTATAGCTGGCGGGAGCTTCGACGGCTACACCTTC.

V is TRBV7-9 and J is TRBJ2-7; 10 positions agree with TRBD1. J lost 6 bases, V lost 3 bases, and 5 bases had no gene match. Germline values: CDR1 SEHNR, CDR2 FQNEAQ (reference sequence). The CDR3 sequence is 14 residues long. CDR3: CASSFGRTGGEQYV. CDR3 DNA sequence: TGTGCCAGCAGCTTCGGGAGGACAGGGGGCGAGCAGTACGTC.

This clone has just one count. The V gene is TRBV6-5, the J gene TRBJ1-1; TRBD1 might be the D (6 bases). The germline V and J ends were trimmed by 6 bases and 1 base, with 9 bases remaining between them. This CDR3 comprises 13 residues. Per the germline V gene, CDR1 is MNHEY and CDR2 is SVGAGI. The CDR3 DNA reads TGTGCCAGCAGGATACAGGGGAACACTGAAGCTTTCTTT. This encodes CASRIQGNTEAFF.

The rearrangement uses TRBV11-2 and TRBJ2-1, with D uncertain. V gave up 7 bases and J gave up 9 bases, with 22 bases separating them. CDR3 length equals 15 residues. Germline assignment: CDR1 SGHAT and CDR2 FQNNGV. The CDR3 coding sequence is TGTGCCAGCACCCAATCCCTGGGCCAGGCCCCTGAGCAGTTCTTC. Its translation is CASTQSLGQAPEQFF. The entire variable domain, with the rest obtained from reference TRBV11-2 and TRBJ2-1, is as follows: EAGVAQSPRYKIIEKRQSVAFWCNPISGHATLYWYQQILGQGPKLLIQFQNNGVVDDSQLPKDRFSAERLKGVDSTLKIQPAKLEDSAVYLCASTQSLGQAPEQFFGPGTRLTVL.

The CDR3 sequence is CASSLIRASDYGYTF. Here the CDR3 DNA reads TGTGCCAGCTCCCTGATTAGGGCTTCGGACTATGGCTACACCTTC. This chain joins TRBV18 and TRBJ1-2; D uncertain. CDR1 is KGHSH and CDR2 is LQKENI in the germline V gene. With 6 bases removed from V and 3 bases from J, the gap between germline ends came to 17 bases. The CDR3 has 15 residues. Drawing the rest from reference TRBV18 and TRBJ1-2, the complete variable domain is NAGVMQNPRHLVRRRGQEARLRCSPMKGHSHVYWYRQLPEEGLKFMVYLQKENIIDESGMPKERFSAEFPKEGPSILRIQQVVRGDSAAYFCASSLIRASDYGYTFGSGTRLTVV.

The genes are TRBV9 and TRBJ2-3; 7 bases are a match to TRBD2. V was clipped by 2 bases and J by 8 bases; unmatched bases: 14. CDR1 and CDR2 from the germline V gene are SGDLS and YYNGEE. The CDR3 runs to 16 residues. CDR3 DNA sequence: TGTGCCAGCAGCGTGGGGTCTCTAGCGGCCCTGGTTACGCAGTATTTT. Translating it yields CASSVGSLAALVTQYF.

V and J are TRBV5-1 and TRBJ1-6; 10 bases match TRBD1. The V gene end was trimmed by 6 bases and the J gene end by 10 bases; junction bases not matched to a gene: 10. The CDR3 contains 15 residues. Germline CDR1 reads SGHRS; CDR2 reads YFSETQ. CDR3 region: CASTPGGTGVSPLHF. For the CDR3, the DNA is TGCGCCAGCACCCCGGGTGGGACAGGGGTCTCACCCCTCCACTTT.

The gene calls are TRBV5-6 and TRBJ1-1; D is ambiguous. Germline lookup yields CDR1 SGHDT and CDR2 YYEEEE. The CDR3 length is 16 residues. V was trimmed by 2 bases and J by 3 bases, leaving 17 bases between them. The CDR3 loop is CASSLTLDRGDTEAFF. The CDR3 nucleotides read TGTGCCAGCAGCTTAACCCTGGATCGGGGAGACACTGAAGCTTTCTTT.